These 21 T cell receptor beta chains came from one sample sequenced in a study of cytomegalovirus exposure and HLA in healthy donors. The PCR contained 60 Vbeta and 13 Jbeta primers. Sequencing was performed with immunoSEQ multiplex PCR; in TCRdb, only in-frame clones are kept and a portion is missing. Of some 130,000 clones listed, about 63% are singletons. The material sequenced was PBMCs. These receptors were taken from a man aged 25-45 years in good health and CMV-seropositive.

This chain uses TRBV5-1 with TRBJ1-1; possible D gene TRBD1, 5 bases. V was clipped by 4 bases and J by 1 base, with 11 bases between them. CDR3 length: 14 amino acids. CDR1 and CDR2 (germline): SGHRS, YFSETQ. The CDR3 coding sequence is TGCGCCAGCAGCCCGACAGCCGGGAACACTGAAGCTTTCTTT. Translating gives CASSPTAGNTEAFF.

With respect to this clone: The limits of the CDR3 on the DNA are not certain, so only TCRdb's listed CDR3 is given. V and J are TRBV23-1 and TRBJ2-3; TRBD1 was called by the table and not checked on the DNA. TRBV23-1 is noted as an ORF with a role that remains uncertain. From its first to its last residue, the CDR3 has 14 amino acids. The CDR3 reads CASSILGLTDTQYF.

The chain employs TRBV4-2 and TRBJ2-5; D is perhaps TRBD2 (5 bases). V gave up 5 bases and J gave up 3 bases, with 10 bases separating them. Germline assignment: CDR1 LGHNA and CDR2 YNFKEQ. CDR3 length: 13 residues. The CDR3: CASSKGSEETQYF. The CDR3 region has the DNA TGTGCCAGCAGCAAAGGGAGTGAAGAGACCCAGTACTTC.

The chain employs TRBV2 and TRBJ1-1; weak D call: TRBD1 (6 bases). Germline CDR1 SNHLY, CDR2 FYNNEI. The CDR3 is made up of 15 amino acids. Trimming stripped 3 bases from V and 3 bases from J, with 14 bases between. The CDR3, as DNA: TGTGCCAGCAGTGACCAGGGGATGGATCACACTGAAGCTTTCTTT. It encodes CASSDQGMDHTEAFF.

For the CDR3, the DNA is TGTGCCAGCAGCGTGGGACTAGCGGCCACAGATACGCAGTATTTT. The encoded protein is CASSVGLAATDTQYF. The gene calls are TRBV9 and TRBJ2-3; 11 bases line up with TRBD2. J was trimmed by 2 bases and V by 2 bases; bases with no gene match: 1. Germline CDR1 SGDLS, CDR2 YYNGEE. The CDR3 spans 15 residues.

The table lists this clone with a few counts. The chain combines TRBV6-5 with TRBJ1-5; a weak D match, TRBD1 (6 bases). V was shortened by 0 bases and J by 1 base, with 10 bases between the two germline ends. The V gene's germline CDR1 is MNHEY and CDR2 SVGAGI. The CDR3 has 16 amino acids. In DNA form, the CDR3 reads TGTGCCAGCAGTTACTCGAGAGGGGGAAGCAATCAGCCCCAGCATTTT. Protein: CASSYSRGGSNQPQHF.

CDR3: CASSFTWVDRAEMNTEAFF. As DNA, the CDR3 is TGTGCCAGCAGTTTCACGTGGGTAGACAGGGCTGAAATGAACACTGAAGCTTTCTTT. This rearrangement joins TRBV28 to TRBJ1-1; 7 bases are a match to TRBD1. Germline CDR1 and CDR2: MDHEN and SYDVKM. This CDR3 has 19 amino acids. V was pared by 3 bases and J by 0 bases, with 16 bases of the junction left unmatched.

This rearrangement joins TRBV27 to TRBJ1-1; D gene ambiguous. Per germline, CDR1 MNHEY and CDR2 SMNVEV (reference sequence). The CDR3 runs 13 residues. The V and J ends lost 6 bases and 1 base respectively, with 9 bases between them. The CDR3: CASRAEENTEAFF. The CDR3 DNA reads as TGTGCCAGCAGGGCGGAAGAGAACACTGAAGCTTTCTTT.

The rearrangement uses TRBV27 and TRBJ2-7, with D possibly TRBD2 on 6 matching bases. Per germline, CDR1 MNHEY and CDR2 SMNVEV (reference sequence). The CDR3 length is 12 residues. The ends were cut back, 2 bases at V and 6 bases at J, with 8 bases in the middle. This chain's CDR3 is CASSLPGVEQYF. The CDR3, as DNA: TGTGCCAGCAGTTTACCGGGGGTCGAGCAGTACTTC.

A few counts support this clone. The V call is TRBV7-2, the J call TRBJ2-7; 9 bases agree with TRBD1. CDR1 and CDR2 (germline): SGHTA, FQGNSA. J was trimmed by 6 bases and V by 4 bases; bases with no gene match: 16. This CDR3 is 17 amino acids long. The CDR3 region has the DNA TGTGCCAGCAGCTGGGACAGGGCCCCGAACGGCTATAGCGAGCAGTACTTC. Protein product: CASSWDRAPNGYSEQYF. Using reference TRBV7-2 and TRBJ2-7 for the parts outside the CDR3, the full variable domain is GAGVSQSPSNKVTEKGKDVELRCDPISGHTALYWYRQSLGQGLEFLIYFQGNSAPDKSGLPSDRFSAERTGGSVSTLTIQRTQQEDSAVYLCASSWDRAPNGYSEQYFGPGTRLTVT.

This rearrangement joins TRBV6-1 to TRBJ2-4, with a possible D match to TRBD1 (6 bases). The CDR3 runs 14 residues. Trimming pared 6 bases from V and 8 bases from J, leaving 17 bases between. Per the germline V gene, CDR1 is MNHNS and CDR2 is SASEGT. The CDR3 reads CASRETGKGHIQYF. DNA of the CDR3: TGTGCCAGCAGGGAAACAGGGAAGGGGCACATTCAGTACTTC.

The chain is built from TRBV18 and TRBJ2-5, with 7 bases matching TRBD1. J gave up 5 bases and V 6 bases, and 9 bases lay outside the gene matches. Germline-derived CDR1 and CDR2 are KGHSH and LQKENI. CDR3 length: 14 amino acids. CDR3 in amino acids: CASSRGHGAETQYF. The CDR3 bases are TGTGCCAGCTCTAGGGGGCACGGGGCGGAGACCCAGTACTTC.

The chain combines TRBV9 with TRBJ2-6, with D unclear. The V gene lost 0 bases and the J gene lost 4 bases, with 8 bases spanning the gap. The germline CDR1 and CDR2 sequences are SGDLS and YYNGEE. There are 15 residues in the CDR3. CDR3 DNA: TGTGCCAGCAGCGTAGGGGCAACCGGGGCCAACGTCCTGACTTTC. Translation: CASSVGATGANVLTF.

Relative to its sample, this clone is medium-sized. CDR3 sequence: CASTLQGGGAGELFF. The CDR3 nucleotides read TGTGCCAGTACCCTCCAGGGCGGCGGGGCCGGGGAGCTGTTTTTT. J is TRBJ2-2 and V is TRBV19; tentative D call: TRBD2 (6 bases). Germline lookup yields CDR1 LNHDA and CDR2 SQIVND (reference sequence). Trimming pared 7 bases from V and 6 bases from J, leaving 18 bases between. The CDR3 covers 15 residues. Together with reference TRBV19 and TRBJ2-2, the CDR3 gives the full variable domain: DGGITQSPKYLFRKEGQNVTLSCEQNLNHDAMYWYRQDPGQGLRLIYYSQIVNDFQKGDIAEGYSVSREKKESFPLTVTSAQKNPTAFYLCASTLQGGGAGELFFGEGSRLTVL.

The CDR3 reads CASSLQGIAKNIQYF. Here the CDR3 DNA reads TGTGCCAGCAGCTTGCAGGGGATAGCCAAAAACATTCAGTACTTC. This chain links TRBV5-5 with TRBJ2-4, with a tentative D call TRBD1 (6 bases). Between the trimmed V and J ends, which lost 1 base and 0 bases, there was a span of 8 bases. Germline CDR1 is SGHKS and CDR2 is YYEKEE (reference sequence). The CDR3 sequence is 15 residues long.

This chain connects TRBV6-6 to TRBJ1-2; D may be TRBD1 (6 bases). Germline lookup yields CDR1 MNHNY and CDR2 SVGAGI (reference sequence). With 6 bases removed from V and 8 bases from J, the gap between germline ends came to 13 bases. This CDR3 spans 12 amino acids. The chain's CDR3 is CASSPTGWGYTF. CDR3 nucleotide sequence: TGTGCCAGCAGCCCCACAGGGTGGGGCTACACCTTC.

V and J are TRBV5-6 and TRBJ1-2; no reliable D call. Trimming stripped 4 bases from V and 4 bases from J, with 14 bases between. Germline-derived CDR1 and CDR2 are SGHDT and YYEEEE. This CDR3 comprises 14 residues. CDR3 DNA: TGTGCCAGCAGCCCACCCCGGAGGGTCTATGGCTACACCTTC. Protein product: CASSPPRRVYGYTF.

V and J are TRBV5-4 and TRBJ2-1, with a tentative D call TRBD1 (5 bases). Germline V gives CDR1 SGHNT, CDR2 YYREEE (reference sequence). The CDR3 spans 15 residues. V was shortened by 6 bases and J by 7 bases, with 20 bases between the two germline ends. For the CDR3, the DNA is TGTGCCAGCACTCAGGGAATAGGGATTGGGAATGAGCAGTTCTTC. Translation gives CASTQGIGIGNEQFF.

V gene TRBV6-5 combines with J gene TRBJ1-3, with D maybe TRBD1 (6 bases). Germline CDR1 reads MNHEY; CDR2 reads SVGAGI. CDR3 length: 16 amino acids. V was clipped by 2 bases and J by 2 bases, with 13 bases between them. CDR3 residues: CASSYMGSGAGNTIYF. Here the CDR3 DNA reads TGTGCCAGCAGTTACATGGGGTCAGGGGCTGGAAACACCATATATTTT.

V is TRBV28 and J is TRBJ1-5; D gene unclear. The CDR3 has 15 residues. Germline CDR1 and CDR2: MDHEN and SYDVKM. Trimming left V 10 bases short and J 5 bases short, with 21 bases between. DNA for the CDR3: TGTGCCACCAGAAGTAACAGCTTCGCCTATCAGCCCCAGCATTTT. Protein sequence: CATRSNSFAYQPQHF. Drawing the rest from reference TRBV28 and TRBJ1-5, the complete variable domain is DVKVTQSSRYLVKRTGEKVFLECVQDMDHENMFWYRQDPGLGLRLIYFSYDVKMKEKGDIPEGYSVSREKKERFSLILESASTNQTSMYLCATRSNSFAYQPQHFGDGTRLSIL.

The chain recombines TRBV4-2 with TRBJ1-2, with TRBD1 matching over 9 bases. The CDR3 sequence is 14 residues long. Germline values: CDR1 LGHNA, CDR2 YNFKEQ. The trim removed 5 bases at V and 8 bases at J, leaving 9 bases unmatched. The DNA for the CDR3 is TGTGCCAGCAGCGATACAGGGGGCCTGGGGGGCTACACCTTC. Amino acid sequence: CASSDTGGLGGYTF.